The clone carrying this TCR beta chain was counted only a few times. As yet, its antigen is unknown. The sample originates from a study of beta chain features in type 1 diabetes. Whole-study context: Across all samples, some 110 million sorted cells were examined.

Trimming removed 0 bases at V and 2 bases at J, with 8 bases between. The CDR3 totals 15 residues. Germline V lookup: CDR1 MNHNS, CDR2 SASEGT. Study conclusions and caveats: Among patients with Type 1 diabetes, TCRB CDR3s were moderately but significantly shorter in every one of the four CD4+ subsets. Type 1 diabetes patients showed fewer insertions and more deletions at VDJ junctions.

Investigators reverse transcribed all isolated RNA, so they sequenced expressed TCRB transcripts. Using immunoSEQ multiplex PCR, the repertoire was profiled, and TCRdb retains in-frame clones only, with some absent. The table has approximately 200,000 clones, 9.6% seen once; the top ten hold about 0.037%. The sequenced material came from naive CD4+ T cells from blood. This TCR was recovered from a woman aged 18 to 35 in good health. The rearrangement joins TRBV6-1 to TRBJ2-4, with D uncertain. The CDR3 reads CASSEAGLPKNIQYF. In DNA, the CDR3 is TGTGCCAGCAGTGAAGCTGGGCTACCCAAAAACATTCAGTACTTC.